The next 30 T cell receptor beta chains were all read from a single sample in a study of blood T cells in healthy people across ages. Then a second PCR, running about 6 to 11 cycles, was carried out with a sample-barcoded 5' primer and a J-beta primer mix. From the 5' RACE reads, TCRdb called clonotypes with MiXCR, one entry per CDR3 protein. This sample yields about 970,000 distinct CDR3 sequences, of which roughly 50% are seen a single time; over 20% belongs to the top ten. Sequencing used blood. These receptors originate from an older woman in good health.

In the case of this clonotype: A read error may explain this, as a much larger clone is one base away. The chain couples TRBV12-3 or TRBV12-4 to TRBJ2-4, with D unresolved. The CDR3 has 15 residues. V was trimmed by 4 bases and J by 0 bases, leaving 10 bases between them. CDR3 nucleotides: TGTGCCAGCAGTTCAGCTGACGGAGCCAAAAACATTCAGTACTTC. This gives the protein CASSSADGAKNIQYF.

This chain links TRBV20-1 with TRBJ2-1, with 8 bases that match TRBD2. The V gene's germline CDR1 is DFQATT and CDR2 SNEGSKA (reference sequence). The trim removed 6 bases at V and 10 bases at J, leaving 14 bases unmatched. CDR3 length: 14 residues. Written as DNA, the CDR3 is TGCAGTGCAATATCGGGAGGGCCCTCGGGAGAGCAGTTCTTC. As protein: CSAISGGPSGEQFF.

The V call is TRBV12-3 or TRBV12-4, the J call TRBJ1-2, with D perhaps TRBD1 (6 bases). The CDR3 consists of 14 residues. V lost 5 bases, J lost 8 bases, and 18 bases lay in between. This CDR3 reads CASSTGSMSFGYTF. DNA for the CDR3: TGTGCCAGCAGTACAGGGAGTATGTCCTTCGGCTACACCTTC.

The chain couples TRBV12-3 or TRBV12-4 to TRBJ1-1; 11 positions match TRBD1. V lost 4 bases and J lost 5; bases outside the gene matches: 3. The CDR3 is 14 amino acids. CDR3 DNA sequence: TGTGCCAGCAGTTATGGGACAGGGGGGACTGAAGCTTTCTTT. Its protein is CASSYGTGGTEAFF.

This clonotype was counted a few times. The genes are TRBV3-1 and TRBJ2-7; D gene ambiguous. The CDR3 runs 11 residues. V shed 0 bases and J shed 9 bases, with 6 bases lying between them. Germline V gene data show CDR1 as LGHDT and CDR2 as YNNKEL (reference sequence). Here the CDR3 DNA reads TGTGCCAGCAGCCAAGATTCGGTGCAGTACTTC. Encoded protein: CASSQDSVQYF.

The chain joins TRBV28 to TRBJ2-6; D tentatively reads TRBD1 or TRBD2 (6 bases each). The CDR3 covers 18 residues. The germline V and J ends were trimmed by 0 bases and 0 bases, with 12 bases remaining between them. CDR1 and CDR2 from the germline V gene are MDHEN and SYDVKM. CDR3 DNA sequence: TGTGCCAGCAGTTTATGGGGGGGCTCAACCTCTGGGGCCAACGTCCTGACTTTC. Translation gives CASSLWGGSTSGANVLTF. Filled out from reference TRBV28 and TRBJ2-6, the complete variable domain reads DVKVTQSSRYLVKRTGEKVFLECVQDMDHENMFWYRQDPGLGLRLIYFSYDVKMKEKGDIPEGYSVSREKKERFSLILESASTNQTSMYLCASSLWGGSTSGANVLTFGAGSRLTVL.

This clonotype was seen a few times. V is TRBV2 and J is TRBJ2-3, with D maybe TRBD2 (6 bases). V was pared by 6 bases and J by 12 bases, with 19 bases between. CDR1 is SNHLY and CDR2 is FYNNEI in the germline V gene. The CDR3 runs to 13 residues. The CDR3 region is CASRVVPAGPQYF. The CDR3 DNA is TGTGCCAGCAGAGTCGTACCAGCGGGCCCCCAGTATTTT.

The chain links TRBV4-1 to TRBJ2-4, with D possibly being TRBD2 (5 bases). The J call may be faulty, since TRBJ2-7 better matches the DNA end. Germline CDR1 is MGHRA and CDR2 is YSYEKL. The CDR3 totals 16 residues. The CDR3 sequence: CASSHLLVGDPYEQYF. The CDR3 nucleotides read TGCGCCAGCAGCCACCTCTTAGTGGGAGACCCCTACGAGCAGTACTTC.

The chain recombines TRBV20-1 with TRBJ1-6; D might be TRBD1 (6 bases). V lost 0 bases to trimming and J lost 8 bases, with 17 bases between them. Looked up from germline, CDR1 is DFQATT and CDR2 is SNEGSKA (reference sequence). This CDR3 region has 16 residues. The CDR3: CSARDLAPGDDSPLHF. The CDR3 DNA is TGCAGTGCTAGAGATCTGGCCCCAGGGGATGATTCACCCCTCCACTTT.

The J gene is TRBJ2-7, the V gene TRBV25-1; the D call may be TRBD1 or TRBD2 (6 bases each). Germline CDR1 reads MGHDK; CDR2 reads SYGVNS. CDR3 length: 15 residues. Trimming left V 3 bases short and J 3 bases short, with 15 bases between. DNA for the CDR3: TGTGCCAGCAGTGATCCTCGACTAGGGGGCTACGAGCAGTACTTC. This codes for CASSDPRLGGYEQYF.

The gene calls are TRBV20-1 and TRBJ2-7; 9 bases map to TRBD2. Per germline, CDR1 DFQATT and CDR2 SNEGSKA (reference sequence). The trim removed 6 bases at V and 5 bases at J, leaving 14 bases unmatched. This CDR3 spans 15 amino acids. The CDR3 DNA sequence: TGCAGTGCGCCAGCCCCGGGACTAGCTTCCCACGAGCAGTACTTC. As protein: CSAPAPGLASHEQYF.

The CDR3 sequence is CASSQRMYPPHEQYF. CDR3 nucleotides: TGTGCCAGCAGCCAACGGATGTATCCTCCCCACGAGCAGTACTTC. The V call is TRBV4-2, the J call TRBJ2-7; no firm D call. Trimming cost V 2 bases and J 5 bases, with 16 bases left between them. Germline V lookup: CDR1 LGHNA, CDR2 YNFKEQ. The CDR3 has 15 residues.

This sequence joins TRBV25-1 and TRBJ2-1, with unresolved D. Germline V CDR1 and CDR2: MGHDK, SYGVNS. Between the trimmed V and J ends, which lost 3 bases and 2 bases, there was a span of 11 bases. The CDR3 is made up of 15 amino acids. The CDR3 loop is CASSERGATYNEQFF. In DNA form, the CDR3 reads TGTGCCAGCAGTGAGCGAGGAGCGACCTACAATGAGCAGTTCTTC.

This clonotype was detected once. Given a much more abundant clone one base away, this may be a read error. The chain carries TRBV4-1 and TRBJ1-5; D remains ambiguous. CDR1 MGHRA and CDR2 YSYEKL come from the germline V gene. The CDR3 has 17 residues. The CDR3 coding sequence is TGCGCCAGCAGCCAAACATCTTTCGGGGTTAGCAATCAGCCCCGGCATTTT. Translating it yields CASSQTSFGVSNQPRHF.

Regarding this clonotype: A read error is possible here, since a much larger clone lies one base away. The V gene is TRBV20-1, the J gene TRBJ2-1; either TRBD1 or TRBD2 may supply D (5 bases each). The CDR3 sequence is 15 residues long. Germline V gene lookup returns CDR1 DFQATT and CDR2 SNEGSKA (reference sequence). CDR3 residues: CSAPPARGTANERFF. The CDR3 DNA sequence: TGCAGTGCCCCGCCTGCGAGGGGCACAGCCAATGAGCGGTTCTTC.

The chain carries TRBV7-6 and TRBJ2-5; 9 bases align to TRBD1. The J call is uncertain, as TRBJ2-7 better fits the DNA end. CDR3 length: 16 amino acids. Germline V gene data show CDR1 as SGHVS and CDR2 as FNYEAQ. CDR3 sequence (DNA): TGTGCCAGCAGCCCCATGCTGGGACAGGGAATGTACGAGCAGTACTTC. Its protein is CASSPMLGQGMYEQYF.

The J gene is TRBJ2-3, the V gene TRBV29-1; a weak D match, TRBD2 (5 bases). The CDR3 has 14 residues. V gave up 4 bases and J gave up 2 bases, with 13 bases separating them. From germline, CDR1 is SQVTM and CDR2 ANQGSEA. CDR3 sequence (DNA): TGCAGCGTTGTAGAGGGCGGCTTCACAGATACGCAGTATTTT. Translation gives CSVVEGGFTDTQYF.

The CDR3 loop reads CASSHTGTHGYTF. The CDR3 DNA is TGTGCCAGCAGCCACACAGGGACGCATGGCTACACCTTC. The J gene is TRBJ1-2, the V gene TRBV12-3 or TRBV12-4, with D maybe TRBD1 (6 bases). CDR3 length equals 13 residues. V gave up 6 bases and J gave up 6 bases, with 14 bases separating them.

The V call is TRBV20-1, the J call TRBJ2-3; 8 bases align to TRBD2. The CDR3 totals 15 residues. Losses at the gene ends were 5 bases for V and 3 bases for J; bases not matched to a gene: 10. Germline-derived CDR1 and CDR2 are DFQATT and SNEGSKA (reference sequence). The CDR3 is CSAVLADVQTDTQYF. In DNA, the CDR3 is TGCAGTGCTGTACTAGCGGACGTGCAAACAGATACGCAGTATTTT.

This clonotype turned up a few times. The chain links TRBV5-1 to TRBJ2-5; TRBD2 matches at 8 bases. Germline V CDR1 and CDR2: SGHRS, YFSETQ. With V trimmed by 4 bases and J by 5 bases, 10 bases remained unmatched. This CDR3 comprises 15 residues. CDR3 residues: CASSVGAGEVETQYF. The CDR3 bases are TGCGCCAGCAGCGTCGGAGCGGGAGAGGTGGAGACCCAGTACTTC.

This chain links TRBV20-1 with TRBJ2-1; TRBD2 matches 12 bases. CDR1 and CDR2 (germline): DFQATT, SNEGSKA (reference sequence). This CDR3 is built from 17 residues. The trim removed 3 bases at V and 6 bases at J, leaving 12 bases unmatched. The CDR3 region has the DNA TGCAGTGCTAGTAGAGTGGTGACGACTAGCGGGAGCAATGAGCAGTTCTTC. Its protein is CSASRVVTTSGSNEQFF.

This chain connects TRBV7-9 to TRBJ2-7, with D perhaps assigned TRBD1 or TRBD2 (5 bases each). V was pared by 4 bases and J by 3 bases, with 13 bases between. CDR3 length equals 14 residues. The germline gives CDR1 SEHNR, CDR2 FQNEAQ (reference sequence). The CDR3 bases are TGTGCCAGCAGCTCAGTAGGGACCTTCTACGAGCAGTACTTC. This codes for CASSSVGTFYEQYF.

The rearrangement joins TRBV27 to TRBJ1-6, with D maybe TRBD1 (5 bases). The V gene lost 6 bases and the J gene lost 10 bases, with 19 bases spanning the gap. CDR1 MNHEY and CDR2 SMNVEV come from the germline V gene (reference sequence). The CDR3 consists of 15 residues. The CDR3 loop is CASSHRDPTLSPLHF. DNA for the CDR3: TGTGCCAGCAGCCACCGGGACCCGACTTTATCACCCCTCCACTTT.

The CDR3 spells CASSLVGGRADEQYF. The CDR3 coding sequence is TGCGCCAGCAGCTTGGTAGGCGGGAGGGCCGATGAGCAGTACTTC. This chain links TRBV5-1 with TRBJ2-1, with 9 bases matching TRBD2. The DNA end lines up better with TRBJ2-7; the J call may be wrong. There are 15 residues in the CDR3. CDR1 and CDR2 (germline): SGHRS, YFSETQ.

In this sample, this clonotype turned up a few times. The CDR3 DNA follows: TGTGCCAGCAGCTTGGCCCGAGGATTCACAGATACGCAGTATTTT. Encoded protein: CASSLARGFTDTQYF. This chain connects TRBV11-1 to TRBJ2-3; no reliable D call. Germline V gene sequence: CDR1 SGHAT, CDR2 FQDESV (reference sequence). CDR3 length: 15 amino acids. V was trimmed by 3 bases and J by 2 bases, leaving 12 bases between them.

This clonotype came up a few times. The chain links TRBV7-9 to TRBJ2-7; 7 nucleotides align to TRBD1. This CDR3 has 16 residues. CDR1 and CDR2 (germline): SEHNR, FQNEAQ (reference sequence). V trimming: 1 base; J trimming: 0 bases; junction bases outside the gene matches: 6. DNA for the CDR3: TGTGCCAGCAGCTTAGGGCGACAGGGCAGCTCCTACGAGCAGTACTTC. The encoded protein is CASSLGRQGSSYEQYF.

The CDR3 is CASTLGRMGLGYEQYF. The CDR3 bases are TGTGCCAGCACCCTAGGTAGGATGGGACTAGGCTACGAGCAGTACTTC. The V gene is TRBV7-2, the J gene TRBJ2-7, with 8 positions matching TRBD2. The trim removed 7 bases at V and 3 bases at J, leaving 14 bases unmatched. The CDR3 runs to 16 residues. Germline CDR1 SGHTA, CDR2 FQGNSA.

This clonotype occurred a few times. This chain connects TRBV11-1 to TRBJ2-7; D is perhaps TRBD2 (7 bases). The germline V gene has CDR1 SGHAT and CDR2 FQDESV (reference sequence). Trimming removed 1 base at V and 3 bases at J, with 19 bases between. The length of the CDR3 is 17 residues. CDR3 sequence: CASSLVGLAEGGYEQYF. CDR3 DNA: TGTGCCAGCAGCTTAGTTGGGCTAGCGGAAGGGGGCTACGAGCAGTACTTC.

Comments on this clonotype: This may be a read error: a much more frequent sequence differs by one nucleotide. The chain combines TRBV27 with TRBJ2-7; no clear D gene. V lost 5 bases and J 0 bases, leaving 5 bases between the germline ends. Germline-derived CDR1 and CDR2 are MNHEY and SMNVEV (reference sequence). The CDR3 spans 12 residues. CDR3 amino acids: CASSALSYEQYF. CDR3 bases: TGTGCCAGCAGTGCCCTCTCCTACGAGCAGTACTTC.

The chain links TRBV7-2 to TRBJ2-1; the D is unclear. Looked up from germline, CDR1 is SGHTA and CDR2 is FQGNSA. CDR3 size: 15 residues. Trimming shortened V by 1 base and J by 5 bases, and 12 bases separated the two germline ends. The CDR3: CASSLVVRRNNEQFF. CDR3 bases: TGTGCCAGCAGCTTAGTCGTCCGTCGAAACAATGAGCAGTTCTTC.